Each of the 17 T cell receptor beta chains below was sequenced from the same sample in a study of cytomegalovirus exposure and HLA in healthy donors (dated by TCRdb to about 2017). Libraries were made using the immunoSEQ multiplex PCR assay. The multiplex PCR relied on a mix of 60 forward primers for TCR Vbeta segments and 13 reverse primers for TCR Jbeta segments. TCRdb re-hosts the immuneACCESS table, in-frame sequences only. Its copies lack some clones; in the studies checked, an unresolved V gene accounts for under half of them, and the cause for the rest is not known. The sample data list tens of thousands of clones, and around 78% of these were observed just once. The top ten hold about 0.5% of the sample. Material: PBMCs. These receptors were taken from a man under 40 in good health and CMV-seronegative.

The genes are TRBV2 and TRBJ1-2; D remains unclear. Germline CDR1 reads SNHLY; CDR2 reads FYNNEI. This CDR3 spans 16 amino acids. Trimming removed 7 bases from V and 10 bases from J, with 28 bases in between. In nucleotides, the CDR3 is TGTGCCAGCATACTCTTAGCGTCTCCTCCCGCAGGATTCTACACCTTC. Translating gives CASILLASPPAGFYTF.

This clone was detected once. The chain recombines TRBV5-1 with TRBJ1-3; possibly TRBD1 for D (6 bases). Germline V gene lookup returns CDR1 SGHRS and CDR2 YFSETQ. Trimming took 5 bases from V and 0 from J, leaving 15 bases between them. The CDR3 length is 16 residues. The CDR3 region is CASSAGTLSSGNTIYF. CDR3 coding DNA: TGCGCCAGCAGTGCCGGGACATTAAGCTCTGGAAACACCATATATTTT.

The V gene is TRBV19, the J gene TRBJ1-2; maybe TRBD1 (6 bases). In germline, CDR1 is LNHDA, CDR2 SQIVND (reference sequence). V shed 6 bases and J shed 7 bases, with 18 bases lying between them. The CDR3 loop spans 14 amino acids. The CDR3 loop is CASRTGHAGGGYTF. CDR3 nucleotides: TGTGCCAGTAGAACAGGGCACGCGGGCGGTGGCTACACCTTC.

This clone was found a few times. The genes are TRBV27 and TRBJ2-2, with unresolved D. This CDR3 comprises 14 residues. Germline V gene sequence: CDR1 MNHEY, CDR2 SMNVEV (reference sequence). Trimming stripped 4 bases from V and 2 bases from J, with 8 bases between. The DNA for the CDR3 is TGTGCCAGCAGTTACTCGGTAAACACCGGGGAGCTGTTTTTT. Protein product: CASSYSVNTGELFF.

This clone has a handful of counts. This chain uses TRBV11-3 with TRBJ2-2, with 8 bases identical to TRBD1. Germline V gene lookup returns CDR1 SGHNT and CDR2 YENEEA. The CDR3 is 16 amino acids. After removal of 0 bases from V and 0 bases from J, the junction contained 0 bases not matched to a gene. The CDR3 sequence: CASSLEGQANTGELFF. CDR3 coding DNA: TGTGCCAGCAGCTTAGAGGGACAGGCGAACACCGGGGAGCTGTTTTTT.

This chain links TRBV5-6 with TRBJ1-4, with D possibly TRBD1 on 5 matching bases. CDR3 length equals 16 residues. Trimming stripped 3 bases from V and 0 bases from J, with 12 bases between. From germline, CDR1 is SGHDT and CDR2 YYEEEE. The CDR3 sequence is CASSWGPLATNEKLFF. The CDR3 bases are TGTGCCAGCAGCTGGGGCCCTTTGGCAACTAATGAAAAACTGTTTTTT.

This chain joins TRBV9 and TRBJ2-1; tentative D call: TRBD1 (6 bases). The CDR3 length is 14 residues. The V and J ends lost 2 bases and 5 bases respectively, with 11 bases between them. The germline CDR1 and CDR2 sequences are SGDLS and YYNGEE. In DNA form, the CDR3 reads TGTGCCAGCAGCGTGGTGGGGGCTCACAATGAGCAGTTCTTC. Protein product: CASSVVGAHNEQFF.

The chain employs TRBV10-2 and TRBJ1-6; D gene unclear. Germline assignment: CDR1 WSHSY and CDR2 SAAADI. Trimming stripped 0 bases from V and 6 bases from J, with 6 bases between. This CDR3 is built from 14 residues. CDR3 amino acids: CASSESGGNSPLHF. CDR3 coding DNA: TGCGCCAGCAGTGAGTCAGGCGGTAATTCACCCCTCCACTTT.

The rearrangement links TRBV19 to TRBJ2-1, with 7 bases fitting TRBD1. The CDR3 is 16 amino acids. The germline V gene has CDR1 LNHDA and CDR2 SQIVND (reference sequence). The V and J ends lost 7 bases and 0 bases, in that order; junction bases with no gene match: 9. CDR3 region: CASKGAETSSYNEQFF. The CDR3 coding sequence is TGTGCCAGTAAGGGGGCCGAGACAAGCTCCTACAATGAGCAGTTCTTC. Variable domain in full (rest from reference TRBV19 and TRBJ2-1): DGGITQSPKYLFRKEGQNVTLSCEQNLNHDAMYWYRQDPGQGLRLIYYSQIVNDFQKGDIAEGYSVSREKKESFPLTVTSAQKNPTAFYLCASKGAETSSYNEQFFGPGTRLTVL.

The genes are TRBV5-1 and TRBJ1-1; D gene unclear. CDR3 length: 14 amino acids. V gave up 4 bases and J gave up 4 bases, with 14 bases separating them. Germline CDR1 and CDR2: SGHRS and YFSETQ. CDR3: CASSPGWEGTEAFF. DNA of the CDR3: TGCGCCAGCAGCCCGGGATGGGAGGGCACTGAAGCTTTCTTT. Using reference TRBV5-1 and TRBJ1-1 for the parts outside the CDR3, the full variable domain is KAGVTQTPRYLIKTRGQQVTLSCSPISGHRSVSWYQQTPGQGLQFLFEYFSETQRNKGNFPGRFSGRQFSNSRSEMNVSTLELGDSALYLCASSPGWEGTEAFFGQGTRLTVV.

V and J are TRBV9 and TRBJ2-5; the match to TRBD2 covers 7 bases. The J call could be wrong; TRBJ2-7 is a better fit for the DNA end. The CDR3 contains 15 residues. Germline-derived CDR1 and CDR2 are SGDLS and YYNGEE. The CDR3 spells CASSVGGGITYEQYF. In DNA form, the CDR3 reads TGTGCCAGCAGCGTAGGCGGGGGAATTACCTACGAGCAGTACTTC.

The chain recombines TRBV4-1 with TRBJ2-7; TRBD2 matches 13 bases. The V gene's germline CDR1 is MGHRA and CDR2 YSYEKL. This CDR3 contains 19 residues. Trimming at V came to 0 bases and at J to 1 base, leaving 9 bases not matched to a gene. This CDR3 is CASSQESTSGGAGSYEQYF. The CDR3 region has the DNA TGCGCCAGCAGCCAAGAGAGTACTAGCGGGGGGGCGGGTTCCTACGAGCAGTACTTC.

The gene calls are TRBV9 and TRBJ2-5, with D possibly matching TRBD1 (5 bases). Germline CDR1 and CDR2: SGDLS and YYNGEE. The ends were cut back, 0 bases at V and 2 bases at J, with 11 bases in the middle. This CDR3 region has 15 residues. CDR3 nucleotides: TGTGCCAGCAGCGTAGCGTCAGGGCGTCAAGAGACCCAGTACTTC. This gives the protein CASSVASGRQETQYF.

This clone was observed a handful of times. In DNA, the CDR3 is TGCGCCAGCAGCCAAGAACAGGGAAGGTACGAGCAGTACTTC. This translates into CASSQEQGRYEQYF. The chain links TRBV4-3 to TRBJ2-7; D is perhaps TRBD1 (6 bases). The germline V and J ends were trimmed by 0 bases and 4 bases, with 10 bases remaining between them. This CDR3 is 14 amino acids long. Germline V gives CDR1 LGHNA, CDR2 YSLEER.

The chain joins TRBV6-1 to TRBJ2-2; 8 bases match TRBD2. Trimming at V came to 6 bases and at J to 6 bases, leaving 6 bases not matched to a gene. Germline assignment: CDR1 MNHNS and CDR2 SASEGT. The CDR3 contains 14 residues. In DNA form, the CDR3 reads TGTGCCAGCAGGCCCGCGGGAGGCCCCGGGGAGCTGTTTTTT. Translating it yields CASRPAGGPGELFF.

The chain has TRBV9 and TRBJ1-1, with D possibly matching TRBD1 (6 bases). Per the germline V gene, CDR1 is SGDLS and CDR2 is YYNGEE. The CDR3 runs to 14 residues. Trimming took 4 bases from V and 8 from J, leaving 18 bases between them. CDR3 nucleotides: TGTGCCAGCAGCTCATACCTCGGGGGGCCCGAAGCTTTCTTT. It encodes CASSSYLGGPEAFF.

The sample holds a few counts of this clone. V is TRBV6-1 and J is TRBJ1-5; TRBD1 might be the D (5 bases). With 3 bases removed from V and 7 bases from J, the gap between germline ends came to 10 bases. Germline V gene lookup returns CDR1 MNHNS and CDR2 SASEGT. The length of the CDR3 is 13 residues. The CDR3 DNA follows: TGTGCCAGCAGTGATTGGGGCGGACAGCCCCAGCATTTT. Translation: CASSDWGGQPQHF.